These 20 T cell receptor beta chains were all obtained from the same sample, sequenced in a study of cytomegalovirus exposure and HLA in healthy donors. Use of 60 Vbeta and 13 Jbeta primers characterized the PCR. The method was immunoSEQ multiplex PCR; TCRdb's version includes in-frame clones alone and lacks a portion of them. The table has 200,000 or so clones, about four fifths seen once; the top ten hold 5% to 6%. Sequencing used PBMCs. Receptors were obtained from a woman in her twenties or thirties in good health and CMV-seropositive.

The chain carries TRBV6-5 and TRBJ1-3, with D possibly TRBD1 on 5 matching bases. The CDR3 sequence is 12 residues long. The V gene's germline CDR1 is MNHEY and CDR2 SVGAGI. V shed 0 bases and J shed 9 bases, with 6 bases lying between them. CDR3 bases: TGTGCCAGCAGTTACTCGGGGGGCACCATATATTTT. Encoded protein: CASSYSGGTIYF.

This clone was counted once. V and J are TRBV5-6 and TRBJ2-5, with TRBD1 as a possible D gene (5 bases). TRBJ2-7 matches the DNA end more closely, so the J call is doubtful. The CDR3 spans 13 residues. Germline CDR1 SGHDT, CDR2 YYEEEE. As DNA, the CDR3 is TGTGCCAGCAGCTTTGGGCAGGGTGACGAGCAGTACTTC. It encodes CASSFGQGDEQYF.

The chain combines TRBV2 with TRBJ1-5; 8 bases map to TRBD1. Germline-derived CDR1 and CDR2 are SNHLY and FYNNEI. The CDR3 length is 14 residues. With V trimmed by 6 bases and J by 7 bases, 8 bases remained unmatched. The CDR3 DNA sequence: TGTGCCAGCAGGGGAGACAGGGGAGGCCAGCCCCAGCATTTT. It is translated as CASRGDRGGQPQHF. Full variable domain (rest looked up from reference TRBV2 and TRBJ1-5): EPEVTQTPSHQVTQMGQEVILRCVPISNHLYFYWYRQILGQKVEFLVSFYNNEISEKSEIFDDQFSVERPDGSNFTLKIRSTKLEDSAMYFCASRGDRGGQPQHFGDGTRLSIL.

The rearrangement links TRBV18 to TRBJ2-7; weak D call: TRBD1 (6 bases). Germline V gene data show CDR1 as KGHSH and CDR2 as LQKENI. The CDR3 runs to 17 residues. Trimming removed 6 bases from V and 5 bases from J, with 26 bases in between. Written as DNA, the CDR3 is TGTGCCAGCTCCCTCACCCACAGGGCCGACAACCTTCACGAGCAGTACTTC. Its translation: CASSLTHRADNLHEQYF.

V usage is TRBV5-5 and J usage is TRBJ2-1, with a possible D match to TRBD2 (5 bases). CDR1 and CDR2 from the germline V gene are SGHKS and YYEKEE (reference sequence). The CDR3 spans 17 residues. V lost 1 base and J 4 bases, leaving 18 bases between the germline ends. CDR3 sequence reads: CASSLRSGGYGYNEQFF. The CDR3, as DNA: TGTGCCAGCAGCTTGAGGAGCGGCGGCTACGGGTACAATGAGCAGTTCTTC.

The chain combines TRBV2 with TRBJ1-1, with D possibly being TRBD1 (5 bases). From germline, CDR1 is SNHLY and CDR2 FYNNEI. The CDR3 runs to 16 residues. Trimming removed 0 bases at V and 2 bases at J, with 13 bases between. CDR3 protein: CASSEAVSGINTEAFF. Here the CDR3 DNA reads TGTGCCAGCAGTGAAGCCGTCTCAGGGATAAACACTGAAGCTTTCTTT.

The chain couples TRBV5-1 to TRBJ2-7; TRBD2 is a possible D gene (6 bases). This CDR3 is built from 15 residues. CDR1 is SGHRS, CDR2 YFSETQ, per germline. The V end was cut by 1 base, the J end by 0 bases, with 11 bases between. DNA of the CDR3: TGCGCCAGCAGCTTGAGGGACTTCTCCTCCTACGAGCAGTACTTC. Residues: CASSLRDFSSYEQYF. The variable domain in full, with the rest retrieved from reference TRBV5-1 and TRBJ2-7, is KAGVTQTPRYLIKTRGQQVTLSCSPISGHRSVSWYQQTPGQGLQFLFEYFSETQRNKGNFPGRFSGRQFSNSRSEMNVSTLELGDSALYLCASSLRDFSSYEQYFGPGTRLTVT.

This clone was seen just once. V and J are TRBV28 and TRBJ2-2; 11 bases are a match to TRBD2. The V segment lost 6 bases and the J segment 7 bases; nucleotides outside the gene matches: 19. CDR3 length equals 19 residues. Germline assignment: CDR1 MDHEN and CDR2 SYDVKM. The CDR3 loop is CASSTQTSGKSASVGELFF. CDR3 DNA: TGTGCCAGCAGCACCCAGACTAGCGGGAAGTCCGCATCGGTCGGGGAGCTGTTTTTT. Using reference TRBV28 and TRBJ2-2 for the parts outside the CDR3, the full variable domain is DVKVTQSSRYLVKRTGEKVFLECVQDMDHENMFWYRQDPGLGLRLIYFSYDVKMKEKGDIPEGYSVSREKKERFSLILESASTNQTSMYLCASSTQTSGKSASVGELFFGEGSRLTVL.

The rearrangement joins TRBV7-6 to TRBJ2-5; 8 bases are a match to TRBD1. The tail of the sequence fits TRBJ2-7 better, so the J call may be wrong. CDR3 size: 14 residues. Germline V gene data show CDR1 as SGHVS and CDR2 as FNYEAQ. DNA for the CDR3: TGTGCCAGCAGCTTAGCAGGACAGGGTTACGAGCAGTACTTC. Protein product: CASSLAGQGYEQYF.

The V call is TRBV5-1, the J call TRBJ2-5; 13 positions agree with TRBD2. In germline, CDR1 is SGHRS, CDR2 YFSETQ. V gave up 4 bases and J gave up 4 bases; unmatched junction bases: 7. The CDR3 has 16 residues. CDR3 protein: CASSQPTSGGPETQYF. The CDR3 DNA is TGCGCCAGCAGCCAGCCGACTAGCGGGGGGCCAGAGACCCAGTACTTC.

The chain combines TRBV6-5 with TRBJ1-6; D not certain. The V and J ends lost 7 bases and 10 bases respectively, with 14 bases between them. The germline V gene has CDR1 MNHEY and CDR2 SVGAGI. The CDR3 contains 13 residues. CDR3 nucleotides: TGTGCCAGCAACCCAAAGGGAGACTCACCCCTCCACTTT. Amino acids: CASNPKGDSPLHF.

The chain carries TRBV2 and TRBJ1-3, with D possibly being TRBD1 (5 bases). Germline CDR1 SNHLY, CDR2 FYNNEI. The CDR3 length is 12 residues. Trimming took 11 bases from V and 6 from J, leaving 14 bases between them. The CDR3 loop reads CALSRVTNTIYF. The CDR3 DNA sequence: TGTGCCCTGTCCAGGGTAACAAACACCATATATTTT.

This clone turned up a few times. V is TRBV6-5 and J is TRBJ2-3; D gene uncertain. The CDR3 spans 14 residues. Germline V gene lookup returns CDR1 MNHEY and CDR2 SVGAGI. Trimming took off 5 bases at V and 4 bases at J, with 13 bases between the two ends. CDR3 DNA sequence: TGTGCCAGCAGTGACGCCCTTGGAGCAGATACGCAGTATTTT. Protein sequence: CASSDALGADTQYF.

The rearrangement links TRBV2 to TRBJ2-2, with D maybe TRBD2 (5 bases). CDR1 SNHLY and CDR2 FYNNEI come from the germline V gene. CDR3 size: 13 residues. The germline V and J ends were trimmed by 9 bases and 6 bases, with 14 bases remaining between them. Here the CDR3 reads CASNTLVPGELFF. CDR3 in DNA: TGTGCCAGTAACACACTAGTCCCCGGGGAGCTGTTTTTT.

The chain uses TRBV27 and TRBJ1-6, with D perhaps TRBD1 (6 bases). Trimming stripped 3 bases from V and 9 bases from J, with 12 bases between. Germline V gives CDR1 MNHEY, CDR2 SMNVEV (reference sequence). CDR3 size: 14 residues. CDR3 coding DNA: TGTGCCAGCAGTTTTCGGGGGGCAGGTTCACCCCTCCACTTT. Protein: CASSFRGAGSPLHF.

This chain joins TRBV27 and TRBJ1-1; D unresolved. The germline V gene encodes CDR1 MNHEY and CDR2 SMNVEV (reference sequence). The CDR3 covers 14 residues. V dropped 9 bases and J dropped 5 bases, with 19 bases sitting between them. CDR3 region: CASQGWSSGTEAFF. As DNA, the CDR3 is TGTGCCAGTCAAGGGTGGTCTTCGGGGACTGAAGCTTTCTTT.

The CDR3 protein is CASSLSLGLAPNEQFF. The CDR3 bases are TGTGCCAGCAGCTTATCATTGGGGCTCGCTCCCAATGAGCAGTTCTTC. The chain recombines TRBV11-2 with TRBJ2-1; tentative D call: TRBD1 (5 bases). V lost 2 bases to trimming and J lost 6 bases, with 17 bases between them. CDR1 is SGHAT and CDR2 is FQNNGV in the germline V gene. The CDR3 loop spans 16 amino acids. Complete variable domain (other parts from reference TRBV11-2 and TRBJ2-1): EAGVAQSPRYKIIEKRQSVAFWCNPISGHATLYWYQQILGQGPKLLIQFQNNGVVDDSQLPKDRFSAERLKGVDSTLKIQPAKLEDSAVYLCASSLSLGLAPNEQFFGPGTRLTVL.

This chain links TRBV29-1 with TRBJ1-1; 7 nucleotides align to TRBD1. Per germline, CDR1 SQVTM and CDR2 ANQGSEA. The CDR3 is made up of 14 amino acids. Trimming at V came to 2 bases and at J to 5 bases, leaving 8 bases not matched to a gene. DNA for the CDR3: TGCAGCGTTGAACACACAGGGGAGCTGACTGAAGCTTTCTTT. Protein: CSVEHTGELTEAFF.

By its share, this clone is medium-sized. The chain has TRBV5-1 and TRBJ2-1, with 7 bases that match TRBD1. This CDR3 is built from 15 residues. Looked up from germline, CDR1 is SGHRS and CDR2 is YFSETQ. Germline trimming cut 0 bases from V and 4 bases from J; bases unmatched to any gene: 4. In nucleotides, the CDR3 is TGCGCCAGCAGCTTGGAAGGGACAGAATACAATGAGCAGTTCTTC. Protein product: CASSLEGTEYNEQFF.

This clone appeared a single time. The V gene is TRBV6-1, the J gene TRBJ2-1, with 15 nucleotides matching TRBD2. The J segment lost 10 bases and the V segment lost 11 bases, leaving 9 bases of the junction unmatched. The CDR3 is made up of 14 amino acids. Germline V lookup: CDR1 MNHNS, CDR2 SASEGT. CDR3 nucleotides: TGTGCCTCAAGGGGACTAGCGGGGGGCTGGGAGCAGTTCTTC. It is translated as CASRGLAGGWEQFF.